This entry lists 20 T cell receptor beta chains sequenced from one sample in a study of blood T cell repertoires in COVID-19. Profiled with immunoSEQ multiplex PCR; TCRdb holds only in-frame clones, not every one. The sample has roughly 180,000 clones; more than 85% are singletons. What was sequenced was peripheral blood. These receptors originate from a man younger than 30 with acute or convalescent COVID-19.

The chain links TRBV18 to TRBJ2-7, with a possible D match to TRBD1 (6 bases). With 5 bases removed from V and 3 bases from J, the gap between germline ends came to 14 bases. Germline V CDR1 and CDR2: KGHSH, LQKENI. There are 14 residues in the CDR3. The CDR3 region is CASSTRQAIYEQYF. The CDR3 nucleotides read TGTGCCAGCTCAACCCGACAGGCCATCTACGAGCAGTACTTC. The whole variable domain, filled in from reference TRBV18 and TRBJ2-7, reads NAGVMQNPRHLVRRRGQEARLRCSPMKGHSHVYWYRQLPEEGLKFMVYLQKENIIDESGMPKERFSAEFPKEGPSILRIQQVVRGDSAAYFCASSTRQAIYEQYFGPGTRLTVT.

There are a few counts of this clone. As DNA, the CDR3 is TGTGCCAGCAGCCTGGGACAGGGGCACACTGAAGCTTTCTTT. The encoded protein is CASSLGQGHTEAFF. The chain has TRBV7-3 and TRBJ1-1, with 10 bases fitting TRBD1. There are 14 residues in the CDR3. CDR1 is SGHTA and CDR2 is FQGTGA in the germline V gene. V lost 5 bases and J lost 3; bases outside the gene matches: 3.

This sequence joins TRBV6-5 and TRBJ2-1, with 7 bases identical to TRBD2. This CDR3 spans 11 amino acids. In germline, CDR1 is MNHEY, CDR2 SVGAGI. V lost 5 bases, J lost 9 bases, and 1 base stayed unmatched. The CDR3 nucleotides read TGTGCCAGCAGTAGCGGGGCTGAGCAGTTCTTC. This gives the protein CASSSGAEQFF.

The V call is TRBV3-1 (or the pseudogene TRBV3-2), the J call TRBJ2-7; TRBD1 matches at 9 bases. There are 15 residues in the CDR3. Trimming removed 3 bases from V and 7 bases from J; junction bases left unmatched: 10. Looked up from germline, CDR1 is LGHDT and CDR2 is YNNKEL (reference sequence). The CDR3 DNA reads TGTGCCAGCAGCCAGGATCCACAGGGGGCGCGGGAGCAGTACTTC. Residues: CASSQDPQGAREQYF.

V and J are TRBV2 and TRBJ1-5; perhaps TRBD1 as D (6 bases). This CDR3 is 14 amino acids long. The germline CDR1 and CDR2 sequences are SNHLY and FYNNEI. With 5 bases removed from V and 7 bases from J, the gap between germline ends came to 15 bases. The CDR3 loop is CASSKTGWGQPQHF. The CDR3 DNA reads TGTGCCAGCAGTAAAACAGGGTGGGGGCAGCCCCAGCATTTT.

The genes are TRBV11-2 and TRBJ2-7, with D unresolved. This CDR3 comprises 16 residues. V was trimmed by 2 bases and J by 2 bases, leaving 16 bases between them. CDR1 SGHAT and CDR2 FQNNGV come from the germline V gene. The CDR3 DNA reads TGTGCCAGCAGCTTATTTGCAGTCCCCGATACCTACGAGCAGTACTTC. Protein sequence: CASSLFAVPDTYEQYF.

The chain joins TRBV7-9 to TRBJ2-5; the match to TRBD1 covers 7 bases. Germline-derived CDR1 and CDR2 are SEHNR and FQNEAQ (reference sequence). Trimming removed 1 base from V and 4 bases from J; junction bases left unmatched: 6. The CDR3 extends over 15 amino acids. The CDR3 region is CASSLGDRDRETQYF. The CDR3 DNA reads TGTGCCAGCAGCTTAGGCGACAGGGACAGAGAGACCCAGTACTTC.

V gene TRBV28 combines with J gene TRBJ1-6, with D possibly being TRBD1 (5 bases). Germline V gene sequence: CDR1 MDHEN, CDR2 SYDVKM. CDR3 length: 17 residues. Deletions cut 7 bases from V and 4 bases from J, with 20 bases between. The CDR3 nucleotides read TGTGCCAGCACCTCCTCCGGGGGGGGGTTTTATAATTCACCCCTCCACTTT. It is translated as CASTSSGGGFYNSPLHF.

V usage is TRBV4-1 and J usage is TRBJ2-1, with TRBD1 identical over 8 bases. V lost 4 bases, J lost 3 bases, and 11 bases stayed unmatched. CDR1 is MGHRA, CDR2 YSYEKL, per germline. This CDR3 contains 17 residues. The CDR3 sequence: CASSPRGGTGHYNEQFF. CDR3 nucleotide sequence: TGCGCCAGCAGCCCCAGAGGTGGGACAGGCCACTACAATGAGCAGTTCTTC.

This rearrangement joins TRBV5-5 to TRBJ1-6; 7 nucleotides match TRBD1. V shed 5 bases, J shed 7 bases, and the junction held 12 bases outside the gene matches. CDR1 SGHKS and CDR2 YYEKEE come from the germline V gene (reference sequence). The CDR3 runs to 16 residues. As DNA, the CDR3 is TGTGCCAGCAGTTCAAACGGACAGGACGAAAATTCACCCCTCCACTTT. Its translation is CASSSNGQDENSPLHF. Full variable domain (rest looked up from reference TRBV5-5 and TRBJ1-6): DAGVTQSPTHLIKTRGQQVTLRCSPISGHKSVSWYQQVLGQGPQFIFQYYEKEERGRGNFPDRFSARQFPNYSSELNVNALLLGDSALYLCASSSNGQDENSPLHFGNGTRLTVT.

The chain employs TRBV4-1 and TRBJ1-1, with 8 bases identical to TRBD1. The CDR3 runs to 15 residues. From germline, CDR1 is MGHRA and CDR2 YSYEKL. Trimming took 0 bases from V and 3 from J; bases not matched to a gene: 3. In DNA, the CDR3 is TGCGCCAGCAGCCAAGAGGTGACAGGGGACACTGAAGCTTTCTTT. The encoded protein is CASSQEVTGDTEAFF.

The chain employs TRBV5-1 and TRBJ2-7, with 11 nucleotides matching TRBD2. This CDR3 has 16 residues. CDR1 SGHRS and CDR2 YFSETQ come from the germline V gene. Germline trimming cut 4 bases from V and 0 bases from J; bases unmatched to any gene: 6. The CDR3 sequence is CASSPLAGGRSYEQYF. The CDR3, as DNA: TGCGCCAGCAGCCCCCTAGCGGGGGGACGCTCCTACGAGCAGTACTTC. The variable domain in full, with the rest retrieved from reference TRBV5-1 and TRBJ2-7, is KAGVTQTPRYLIKTRGQQVTLSCSPISGHRSVSWYQQTPGQGLQFLFEYFSETQRNKGNFPGRFSGRQFSNSRSEMNVSTLELGDSALYLCASSPLAGGRSYEQYFGPGTRLTVT.

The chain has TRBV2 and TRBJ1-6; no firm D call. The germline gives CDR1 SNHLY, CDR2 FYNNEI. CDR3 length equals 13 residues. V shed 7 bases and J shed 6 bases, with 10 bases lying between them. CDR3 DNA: TGTGCCAGCACCGGGAACTTTAATTCACCCCTCCACTTT. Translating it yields CASTGNFNSPLHF.

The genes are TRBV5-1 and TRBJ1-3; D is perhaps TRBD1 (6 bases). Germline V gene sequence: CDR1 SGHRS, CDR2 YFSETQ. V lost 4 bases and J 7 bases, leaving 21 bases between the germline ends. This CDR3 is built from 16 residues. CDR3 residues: CASSMEGTTQGNTIYF. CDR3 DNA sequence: TGCGCCAGCAGCATGGAAGGGACAACTCAAGGGAACACCATATATTTT.

As DNA, the CDR3 is TGTGCCAGCAGCAGTCACAGGGGAGCTGGAAACACCATATATTTT. This encodes CASSSHRGAGNTIYF. The J gene is TRBJ1-3, the V gene TRBV11-2; 7 bases fit TRBD1. With V trimmed by 5 bases and J by 2 bases, 6 bases remained unmatched. The CDR3 covers 15 residues. The germline CDR1 and CDR2 sequences are SGHAT and FQNNGV.

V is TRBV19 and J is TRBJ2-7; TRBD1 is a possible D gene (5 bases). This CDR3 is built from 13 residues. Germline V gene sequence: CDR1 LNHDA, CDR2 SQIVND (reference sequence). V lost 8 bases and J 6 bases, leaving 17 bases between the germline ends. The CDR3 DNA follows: TGTGCCAGTTGCAGGGCACCCCCAGGCGAGCAGTACTTC. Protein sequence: CASCRAPPGEQYF.

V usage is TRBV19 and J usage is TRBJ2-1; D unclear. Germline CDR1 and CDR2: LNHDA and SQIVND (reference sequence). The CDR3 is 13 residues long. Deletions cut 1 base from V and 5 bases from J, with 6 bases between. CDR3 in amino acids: CASSIGSHNEQFF. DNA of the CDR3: TGTGCCAGTAGTATAGGCAGTCACAATGAGCAGTTCTTC.

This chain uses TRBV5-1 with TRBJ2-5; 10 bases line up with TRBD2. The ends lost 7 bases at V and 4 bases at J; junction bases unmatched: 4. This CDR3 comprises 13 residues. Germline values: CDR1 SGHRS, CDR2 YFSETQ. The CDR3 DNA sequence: TGCGCCAGCGAGCGGGGGGGAGGAGAGACCCAGTACTTC. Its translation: CASERGGGETQYF.

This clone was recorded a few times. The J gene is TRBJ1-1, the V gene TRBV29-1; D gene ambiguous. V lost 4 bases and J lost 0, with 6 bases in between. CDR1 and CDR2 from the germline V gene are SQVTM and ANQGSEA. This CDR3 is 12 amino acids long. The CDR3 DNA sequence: TGCAGCGTTGCACAGTTGAACACTGAAGCTTTCTTT. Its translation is CSVAQLNTEAFF.

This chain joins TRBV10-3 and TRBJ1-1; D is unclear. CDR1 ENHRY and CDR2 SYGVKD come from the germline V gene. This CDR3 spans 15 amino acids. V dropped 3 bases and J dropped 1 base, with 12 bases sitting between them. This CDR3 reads CAISDTPRGNTEAFF. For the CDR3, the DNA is TGTGCCATCAGTGATACTCCGCGAGGGAACACTGAAGCTTTCTTT.